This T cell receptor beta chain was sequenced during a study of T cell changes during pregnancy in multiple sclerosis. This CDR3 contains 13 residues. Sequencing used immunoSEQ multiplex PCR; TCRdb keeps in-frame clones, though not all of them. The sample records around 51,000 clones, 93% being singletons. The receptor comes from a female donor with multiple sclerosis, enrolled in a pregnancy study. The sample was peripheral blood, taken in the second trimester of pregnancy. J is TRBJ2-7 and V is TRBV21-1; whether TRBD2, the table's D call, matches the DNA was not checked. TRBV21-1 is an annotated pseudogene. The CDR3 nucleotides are TGTGCCAGCAGCAATTTCCGCTCCTACGAGCAGTACTTC. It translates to CASSNFRSYEQYF.